Presented here are 19 T cell receptor beta chains from one specimen sequenced in a study of blood T cell repertoires in COVID-19. Clones were read by immunoSEQ multiplex PCR, and TCRdb kept only the in-frame ones, dropping some. The sample yields 150,000 to 200,000 clones, 70% to 90% seen once. Sequenced: peripheral blood. The receptor set was obtained from a man in his 60s with COVID-19, enrolled during active disease.

The rearrangement links TRBV2 to TRBJ2-7; unclear D gene. Germline-derived CDR1 and CDR2 are SNHLY and FYNNEI. CDR3 length: 13 residues. V lost 3 bases and J 0 bases, leaving 6 bases between the germline ends. CDR3 in amino acids: CASSDPSSYEQYF. The CDR3 bases are TGTGCCAGCAGTGACCCGAGCTCCTACGAGCAGTACTTC.

The J gene is TRBJ1-6, the V gene TRBV6-5, with D possibly being TRBD1 (6 bases). Germline CDR1 MNHEY, CDR2 SVGAGI. This CDR3 has 13 residues. V gave up 5 bases and J gave up 14 bases, with 16 bases separating them. As DNA, the CDR3 is TGTGCCAGCAGTATAGAACAGGGACCCACCCTCCACTTT. Translation: CASSIEQGPTLHF.

The chain couples TRBV7-2 to TRBJ2-7; TRBD2 aligns across 7 bases. This CDR3 spans 16 amino acids. Losses at the gene ends were 4 bases for V and 0 bases for J; bases not matched to a gene: 9. Germline lookup yields CDR1 SGHTA and CDR2 FQGNSA. Here the CDR3 reads CASSYSSGTSSYEQYF. The CDR3 coding sequence is TGTGCCAGCAGCTATTCTAGCGGAACCAGCTCCTACGAGCAGTACTTC.

The V call is TRBV12-3 or TRBV12-4, the J call TRBJ1-1, with D unresolved. The CDR3 length is 13 residues. V dropped 6 bases and J dropped 3 bases, with 11 bases sitting between them. The CDR3 is CASRVRAYTEAFF. The CDR3 DNA is TGTGCCAGCAGGGTAAGAGCCTACACTGAAGCTTTCTTT.

A remark on this clone: The same CDR3 can be traced to other DNA sequences in this sample. This chain joins TRBV5-8 and TRBJ1-5; D not certain. The germline CDR1 and CDR2 sequences are SGHTS and YDEGEE. V was cut by 2 bases and J by 4 bases, with 7 bases left in between. This CDR3 has 13 amino acids. Written as DNA, the CDR3 is TGTGCCAGCAGCTTTCGGGAAAATCAGCCCCAGCATTTT. Encoded protein: CASSFRENQPQHF.

J is TRBJ2-3 and V is TRBV6-6; 10 bases fit TRBD1. Germline CDR1 reads MNHNY; CDR2 reads SVGAGI (reference sequence). With 6 bases clipped from V and 3 bases from J, the junction kept 6 bases outside the gene matches. There are 15 residues in the CDR3. CDR3 protein: CASRWPGQGTDTQYF. CDR3 DNA: TGTGCCAGCAGGTGGCCGGGACAGGGGACAGATACGCAGTATTTT.

This chain joins TRBV5-6 and TRBJ1-1, with a tentative D call TRBD1 (5 bases). Germline V gene sequence: CDR1 SGHDT, CDR2 YYEEEE. V lost 4 bases and J lost 0, with 16 bases in between. CDR3 size: 16 residues. The CDR3 reads CASSLELGGLNTEAFF. In DNA form, the CDR3 reads TGTGCCAGCAGCCTGGAGCTGGGGGGTTTGAACACTGAAGCTTTCTTT. The whole variable domain, remainder taken from reference TRBV5-6 and TRBJ1-1, is DAGVTQSPTHLIKTRGQQVTLRCSPKSGHDTVSWYQQALGQGPQFIFQYYEEEERQRGNFPDRFSGHQFPNYSSELNVNALLLGDSALYLCASSLELGGLNTEAFFGQGTRLTVV.

The chain couples TRBV5-4 to TRBJ2-1; 9 bases fit TRBD2. The V gene end was trimmed by 3 bases and the J gene end by 0 bases; junction bases not matched to a gene: 4. Looked up from germline, CDR1 is SGHNT and CDR2 is YYREEE (reference sequence). This CDR3 region has 16 residues. Here the CDR3 reads CASSSLAGDSYNEQFF. CDR3 nucleotide sequence: TGTGCCAGCAGCTCCTTAGCGGGAGACTCCTACAATGAGCAGTTCTTC.

CDR3: CASSTDRGADTQYF. DNA for the CDR3: TGTGCCAGTAGTACGGACAGGGGCGCAGATACGCAGTATTTT. The rearrangement uses TRBV19 and TRBJ2-3; 9 positions agree with TRBD1. This CDR3 is 14 amino acids long. Germline-derived CDR1 and CDR2 are LNHDA and SQIVND (reference sequence). J lost 4 bases, V lost 4 bases, and 3 bases had no gene match.

This sequence joins TRBV24-1 and TRBJ1-3; no clear D gene. CDR1 and CDR2 from the germline V gene are KGHDR and SFDVKD. The CDR3 loop spans 15 amino acids. V shed 10 bases and J shed 0 bases, with 15 bases lying between them. CDR3 protein: CATSDGVNSGNTIYF. CDR3 bases: TGTGCCACTTCAGACGGGGTGAACTCTGGAAACACCATATATTTT.

The rearrangement links TRBV3-1 (or the pseudogene TRBV3-2) to TRBJ2-5; 8 nucleotides agree with TRBD2. This CDR3 spans 13 amino acids. Trimming cost V 1 base and J 5 bases; bases outside gene matches: 0. CDR1 LGHDT and CDR2 YNNKEL come from the germline V gene (reference sequence). CDR3 amino acids: CASSQGLAETQYF. The CDR3 DNA is TGTGCCAGCAGCCAAGGACTAGCGGAGACCCAGTACTTC.

The chain has TRBV5-4 and TRBJ2-7; 13 bases map to TRBD2. The germline V gene encodes CDR1 SGHNT and CDR2 YYREEE (reference sequence). This CDR3 has 16 amino acids. V shed 4 bases and J 2 bases; nucleotides not matched to a gene: 6. Here the CDR3 DNA reads TGTGCCAGCAGCCGGAGACTAGCGGGGGGTCCCTACGAGCAGTACTTC. Protein sequence: CASSRRLAGGPYEQYF.

The chain employs TRBV6-1 and TRBJ2-5; weak D call: TRBD2 (6 bases). The germline V and J ends were trimmed by 2 bases and 0 bases, with 10 bases remaining between them. The CDR3 extends over 15 amino acids. CDR1 and CDR2 (germline): MNHNS, SASEGT. The CDR3 DNA follows: TGTGCCAGCAGTGAATCCGGGACTTACCAAGAGACCCAGTACTTC. This sequence encodes CASSESGTYQETQYF.

A note on this clone: At one end the junction does not follow the germline gene, possibly because of a read error. The chain carries TRBV18 and TRBJ1-1; no definite D call. From germline, CDR1 is KGHSH and CDR2 LQKENI. This CDR3 comprises 13 residues. The CDR3 reads CASSPLEGTEAFF. CDR3 DNA sequence: TGTGCCAGCTCCCCACTGGAGGGCACTGAAGCTTTCTTT.

The chain carries TRBV24-1 and TRBJ1-5; no clear D. Germline loops: CDR1 KGHDR, CDR2 SFDVKD. With 3 bases removed from V and 0 bases from J, the gap between germline ends came to 11 bases. The CDR3 loop spans 16 amino acids. The CDR3 nucleotides are TGTGCCACCAGTGATCCCAAGACACCTAGCAATCAGCCCCAGCATTTT. It translates to CATSDPKTPSNQPQHF.

The J gene is TRBJ2-7, the V gene TRBV6-2 or TRBV6-3; 12 bases agree with TRBD2. The CDR3 has 16 residues. Trimming removed 5 bases from V and 3 bases from J; junction bases left unmatched: 8. The germline CDR1 and CDR2 sequences are MNHEY and SVGEGT. DNA for the CDR3: TGTGCCAGCAGTGGGACTAGCGGGCGTTCTTTCTACGAGCAGTACTTC. It is translated as CASSGTSGRSFYEQYF.

The V call is TRBV11-2, the J call TRBJ2-3; 7 positions agree with TRBD2. Germline CDR1 is SGHAT and CDR2 is FQNNGV. Trimming cost V 3 bases and J 1 base; bases outside gene matches: 7. The CDR3 sequence is 16 residues long. The CDR3 DNA sequence: TGTGCCAGCAGCTTGCTAGGACTAGATCGCACAGATACGCAGTATTTT. Its protein is CASSLLGLDRTDTQYF. Filled out from reference TRBV11-2 and TRBJ2-3, the complete variable domain reads EAGVAQSPRYKIIEKRQSVAFWCNPISGHATLYWYQQILGQGPKLLIQFQNNGVVDDSQLPKDRFSAERLKGVDSTLKIQPAKLEDSAVYLCASSLLGLDRTDTQYFGPGTRLTVL.

The chain joins TRBV5-1 to TRBJ2-7; tentatively, D is TRBD1 (5 bases). Germline loops: CDR1 SGHRS, CDR2 YFSETQ. This CDR3 has 12 residues. Deletions cut 2 bases from V and 6 bases from J, with 9 bases between. In DNA, the CDR3 is TGCGCCAGCAGCTTAGCAGGGCGCGAGCAGTACTTC. Translating gives CASSLAGREQYF.

The chain combines TRBV12-5 with TRBJ1-2; no firm D call. With 1 base removed from V and 8 bases from J, the gap between germline ends came to 8 bases. Germline V gives CDR1 LGHNT, CDR2 FRNRAP. The CDR3 is made up of 12 amino acids. The CDR3 loop reads CASGLGLGGYTF. The CDR3, as DNA: TGTGCTAGTGGTTTGGGGTTGGGCGGCTACACCTTC.